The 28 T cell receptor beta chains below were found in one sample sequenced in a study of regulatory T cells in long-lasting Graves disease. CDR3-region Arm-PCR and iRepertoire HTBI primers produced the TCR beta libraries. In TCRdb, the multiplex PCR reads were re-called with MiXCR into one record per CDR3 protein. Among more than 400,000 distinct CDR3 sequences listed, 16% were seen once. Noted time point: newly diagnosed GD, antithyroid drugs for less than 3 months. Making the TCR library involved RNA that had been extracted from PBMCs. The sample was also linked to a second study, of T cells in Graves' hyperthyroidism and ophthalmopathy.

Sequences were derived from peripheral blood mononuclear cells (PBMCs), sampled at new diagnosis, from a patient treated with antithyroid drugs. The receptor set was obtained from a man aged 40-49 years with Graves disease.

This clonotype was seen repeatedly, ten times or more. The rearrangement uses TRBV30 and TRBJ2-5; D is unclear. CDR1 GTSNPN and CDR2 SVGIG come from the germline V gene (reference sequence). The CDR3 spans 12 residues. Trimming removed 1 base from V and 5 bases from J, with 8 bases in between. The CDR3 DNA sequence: TGTGCCTGGAGTGCTGGGCAGGAGACCCAGTACTTC. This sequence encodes CAWSAGQETQYF.

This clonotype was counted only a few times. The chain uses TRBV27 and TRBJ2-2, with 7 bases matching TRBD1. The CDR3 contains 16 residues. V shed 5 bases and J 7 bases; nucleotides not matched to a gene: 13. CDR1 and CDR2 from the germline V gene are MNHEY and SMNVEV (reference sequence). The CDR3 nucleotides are TGTGCCAGCAGTCCGGACAGGTTATGGGCCGGCGGGGAGCTGTTTTTT. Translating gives CASSPDRLWAGGELFF.

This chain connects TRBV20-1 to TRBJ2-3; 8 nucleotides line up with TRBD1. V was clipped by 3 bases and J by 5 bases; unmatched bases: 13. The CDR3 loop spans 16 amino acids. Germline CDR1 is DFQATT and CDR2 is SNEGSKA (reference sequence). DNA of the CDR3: TGCAGTGCTAGCTACGGAGCAGGGGGCCGTGGAGATACGCAGTATTTT. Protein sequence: CSASYGAGGRGDTQYF.

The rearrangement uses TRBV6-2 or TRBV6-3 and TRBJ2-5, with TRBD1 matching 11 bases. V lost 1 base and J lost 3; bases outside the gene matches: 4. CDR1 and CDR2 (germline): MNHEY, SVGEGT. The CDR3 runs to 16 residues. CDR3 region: CASSYFPGQGEETQYF. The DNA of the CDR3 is TGTGCCAGCAGTTACTTTCCGGGACAGGGGGAAGAGACCCAGTACTTC.

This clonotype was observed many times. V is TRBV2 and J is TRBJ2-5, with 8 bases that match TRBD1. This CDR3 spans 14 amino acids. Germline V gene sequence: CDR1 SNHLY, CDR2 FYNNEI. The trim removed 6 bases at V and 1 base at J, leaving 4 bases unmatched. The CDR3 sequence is CASRAGTGQETQYF. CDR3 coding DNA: TGTGCCAGCAGGGCCGGGACAGGCCAAGAGACCCAGTACTTC.

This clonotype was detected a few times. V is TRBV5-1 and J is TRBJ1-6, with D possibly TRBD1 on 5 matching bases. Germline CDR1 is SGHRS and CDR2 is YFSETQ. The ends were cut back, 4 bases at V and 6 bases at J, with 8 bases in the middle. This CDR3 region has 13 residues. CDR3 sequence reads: CASSGDLNSPLHF. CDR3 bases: TGCGCCAGCAGCGGGGACCTTAATTCACCCCTCCACTTT.

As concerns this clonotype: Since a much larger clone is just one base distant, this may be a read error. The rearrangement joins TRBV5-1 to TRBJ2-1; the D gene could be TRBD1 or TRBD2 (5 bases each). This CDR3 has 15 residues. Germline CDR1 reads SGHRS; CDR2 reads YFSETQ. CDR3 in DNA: TGCGCCAGCCGTGACCGGGACCGCGCTGGCGATGAGCAGTCCTTC. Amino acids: CASRDRDRAGDEQSF.

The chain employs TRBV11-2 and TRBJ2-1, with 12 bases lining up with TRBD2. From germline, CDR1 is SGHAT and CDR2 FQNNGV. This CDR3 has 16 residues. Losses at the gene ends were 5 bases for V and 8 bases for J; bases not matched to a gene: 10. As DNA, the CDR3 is TGTGCCAGCAGCACAGCTAGCGGGAGGGCCGGGGATGAGCAGTTCTTC. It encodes CASSTASGRAGDEQFF.

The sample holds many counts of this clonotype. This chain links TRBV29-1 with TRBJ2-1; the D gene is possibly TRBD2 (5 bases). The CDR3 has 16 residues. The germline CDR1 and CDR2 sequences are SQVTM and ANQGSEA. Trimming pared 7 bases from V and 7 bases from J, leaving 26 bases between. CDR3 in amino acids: CSANLEGRRLWNEQFF. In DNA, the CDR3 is TGCAGCGCCAATTTGGAAGGCCGGAGGTTGTGGAATGAGCAGTTCTTC.

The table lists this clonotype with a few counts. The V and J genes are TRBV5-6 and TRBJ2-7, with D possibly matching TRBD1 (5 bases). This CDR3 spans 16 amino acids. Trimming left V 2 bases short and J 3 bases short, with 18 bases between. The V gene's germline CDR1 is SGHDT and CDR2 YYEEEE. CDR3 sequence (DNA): TGTGCCAGCAGCTTCCCCCCCCCCCAGGGATACTACGAGCAGTACTTC. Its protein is CASSFPPPQGYYEQYF.

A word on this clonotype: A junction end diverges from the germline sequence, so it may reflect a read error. The CDR3, as DNA: TGTGCCAGCAGCTCAGAACCGGCGGCCGCATCCTTC. It specifies CASSSEPAAASF. The rearrangement uses TRBV7-9 and TRBJ2-7; D remains ambiguous. Germline-derived CDR1 and CDR2 are SEHNR and FQNEAQ (reference sequence). This CDR3 has 12 amino acids.

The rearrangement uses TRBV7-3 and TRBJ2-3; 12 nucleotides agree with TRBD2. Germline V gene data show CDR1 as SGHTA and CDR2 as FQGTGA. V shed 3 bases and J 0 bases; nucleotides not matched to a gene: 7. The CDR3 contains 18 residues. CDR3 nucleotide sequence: TGTGCCAGCAGCTTGAGGGGGACTAGCGGGTTTAGCACAGATACGCAGTATTTT. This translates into CASSLRGTSGFSTDTQYF.

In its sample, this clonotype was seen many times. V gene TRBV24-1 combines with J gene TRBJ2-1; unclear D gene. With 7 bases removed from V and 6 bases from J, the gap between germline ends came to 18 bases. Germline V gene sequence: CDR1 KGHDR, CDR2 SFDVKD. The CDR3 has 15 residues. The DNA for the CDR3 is TGTGCCACCAGCCTGGGCCCATTGGGTCTCAATGAGCAGTTCTTC. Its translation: CATSLGPLGLNEQFF.

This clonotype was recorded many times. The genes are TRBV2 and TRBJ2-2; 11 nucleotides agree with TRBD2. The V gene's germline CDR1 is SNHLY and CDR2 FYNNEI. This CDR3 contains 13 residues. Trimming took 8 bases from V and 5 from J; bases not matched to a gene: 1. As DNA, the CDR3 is TGTGCCAGCCTAGCGGGAGGTACCGGGGAGCTGTTTTTT. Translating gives CASLAGGTGELFF.

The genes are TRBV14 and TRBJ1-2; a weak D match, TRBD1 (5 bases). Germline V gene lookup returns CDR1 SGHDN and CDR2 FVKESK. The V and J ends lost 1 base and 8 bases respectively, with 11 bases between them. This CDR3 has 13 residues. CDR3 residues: CASSQGQGVGYTF. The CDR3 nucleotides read TGTGCCAGCAGCCAAGGGCAGGGTGTCGGCTACACCTTC. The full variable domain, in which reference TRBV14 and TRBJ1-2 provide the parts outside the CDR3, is EAGVTQFPSHSVIEKGQTVTLRCDPISGHDNLYWYRRVMGKEIKFLLHFVKESKQDESGMPNNRFLAERTGGTYSTLKVQPAELEDSGVYFCASSQGQGVGYTFGSGTRLTVV.

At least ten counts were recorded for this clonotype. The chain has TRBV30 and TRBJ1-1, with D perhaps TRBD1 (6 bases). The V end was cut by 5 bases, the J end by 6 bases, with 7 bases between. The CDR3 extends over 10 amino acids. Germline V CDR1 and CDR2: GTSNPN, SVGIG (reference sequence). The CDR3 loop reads CAWAGAEAFF. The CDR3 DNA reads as TGTGCCTGGGCAGGGGCTGAAGCTTTCTTT. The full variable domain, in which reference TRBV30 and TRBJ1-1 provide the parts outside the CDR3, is SQTIHQWPATLVQPVGSPLSLECTVEGTSNPNLYWYRQAAGRGLQLLFYSVGIGQISSEVPQNLSASRPQDRQFILSSKKLLLSDSGFYLCAWAGAEAFFGQGTRLTVV.

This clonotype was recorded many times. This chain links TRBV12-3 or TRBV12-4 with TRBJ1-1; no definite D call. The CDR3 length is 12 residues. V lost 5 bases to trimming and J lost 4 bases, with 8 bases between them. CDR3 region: CASSRDTTEAFF. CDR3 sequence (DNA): TGTGCCAGCAGTCGGGATACCACTGAAGCTTTCTTT.

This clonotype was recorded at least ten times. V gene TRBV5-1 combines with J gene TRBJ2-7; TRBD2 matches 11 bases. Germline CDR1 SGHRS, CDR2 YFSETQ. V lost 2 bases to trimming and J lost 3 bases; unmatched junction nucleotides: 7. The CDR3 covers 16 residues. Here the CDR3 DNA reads TGCGCCAGCAGCTTCTATCTAGCGGGAGGTGACTACGAGCAGTACTTC. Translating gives CASSFYLAGGDYEQYF.

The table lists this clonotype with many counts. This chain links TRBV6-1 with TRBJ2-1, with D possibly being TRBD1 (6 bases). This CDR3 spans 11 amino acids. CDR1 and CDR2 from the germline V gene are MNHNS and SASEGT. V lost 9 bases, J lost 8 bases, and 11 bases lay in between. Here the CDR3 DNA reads TGTGCCAGTTCCAGGGGACATGAGCAGTTCTTC. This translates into CASSRGHEQFF.

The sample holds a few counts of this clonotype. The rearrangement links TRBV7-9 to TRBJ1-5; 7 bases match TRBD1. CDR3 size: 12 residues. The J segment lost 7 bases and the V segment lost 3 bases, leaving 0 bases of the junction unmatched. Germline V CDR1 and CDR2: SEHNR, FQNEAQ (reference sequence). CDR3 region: CASSLGQQPQHF. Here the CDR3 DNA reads TGTGCCAGCAGCTTGGGACAGCAGCCCCAGCATTTT.

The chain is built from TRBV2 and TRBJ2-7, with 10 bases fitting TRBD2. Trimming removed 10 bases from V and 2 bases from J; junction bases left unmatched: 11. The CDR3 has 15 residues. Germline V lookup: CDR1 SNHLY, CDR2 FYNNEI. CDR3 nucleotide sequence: TGTGCCAACAGCGGGGACCTAGCGGGGGCCTACGAGCAGTACTTC. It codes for CANSGDLAGAYEQYF. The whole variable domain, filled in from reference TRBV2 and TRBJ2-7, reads EPEVTQTPSHQVTQMGQEVILRCVPISNHLYFYWYRQILGQKVEFLVSFYNNEISEKSEIFDDQFSVERPDGSNFTLKIRSTKLEDSAMYFCANSGDLAGAYEQYFGPGTRLTVT.

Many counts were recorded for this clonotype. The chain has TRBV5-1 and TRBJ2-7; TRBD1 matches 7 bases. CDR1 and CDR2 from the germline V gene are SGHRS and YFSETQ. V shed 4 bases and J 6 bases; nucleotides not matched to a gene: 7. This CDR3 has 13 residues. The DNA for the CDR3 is TGCGCCAGCAGCCCGGGACAGTCAGGCGAGCAGTACTTC. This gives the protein CASSPGQSGEQYF.

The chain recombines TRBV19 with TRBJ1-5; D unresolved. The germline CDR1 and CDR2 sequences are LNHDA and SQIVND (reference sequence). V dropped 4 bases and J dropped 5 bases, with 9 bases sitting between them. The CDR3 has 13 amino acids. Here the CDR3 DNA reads TGTGCCAGTAGTAACCGGGGATATCAGCCCCAGCATTTT. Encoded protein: CASSNRGYQPQHF.

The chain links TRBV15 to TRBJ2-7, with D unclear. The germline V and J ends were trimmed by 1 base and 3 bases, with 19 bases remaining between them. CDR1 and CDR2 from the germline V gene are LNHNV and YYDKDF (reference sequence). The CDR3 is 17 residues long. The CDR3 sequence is CATSRVVGAFPNYEQYF. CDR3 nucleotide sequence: TGTGCCACCAGCAGAGTGGTTGGCGCATTTCCCAACTACGAGCAGTACTTC.

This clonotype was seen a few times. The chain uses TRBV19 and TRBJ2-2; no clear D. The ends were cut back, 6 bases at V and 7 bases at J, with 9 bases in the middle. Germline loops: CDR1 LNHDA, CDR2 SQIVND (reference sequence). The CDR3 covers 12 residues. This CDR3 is CASRWGFGELFF. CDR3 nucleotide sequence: TGTGCCAGTAGGTGGGGTTTCGGGGAGCTGTTTTTT.

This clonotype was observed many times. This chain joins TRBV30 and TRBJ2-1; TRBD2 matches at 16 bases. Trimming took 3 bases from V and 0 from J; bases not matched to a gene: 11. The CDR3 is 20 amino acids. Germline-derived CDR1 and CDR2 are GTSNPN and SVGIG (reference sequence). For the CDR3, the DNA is TGTGCCTGGAGATCCGGGACTAGCGGGAGGGCCAAGATCTCCTACAATGAGCAGTTCTTC. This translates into CAWRSGTSGRAKISYNEQFF.

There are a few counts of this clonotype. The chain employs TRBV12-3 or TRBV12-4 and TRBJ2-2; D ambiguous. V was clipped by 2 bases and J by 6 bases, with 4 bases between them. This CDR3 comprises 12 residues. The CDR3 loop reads CASSLPSGELFF. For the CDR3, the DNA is TGTGCCAGCAGTTTACCGTCCGGGGAGCTGTTTTTT.

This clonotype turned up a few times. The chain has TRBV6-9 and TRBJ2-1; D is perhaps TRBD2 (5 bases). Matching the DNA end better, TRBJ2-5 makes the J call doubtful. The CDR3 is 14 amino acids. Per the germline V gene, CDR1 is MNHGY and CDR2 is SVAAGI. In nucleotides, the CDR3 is TGTGCCAGCAGTTACCCGGACTCCGAGCGGACCCAGTACTTC. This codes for CASSYPDSERTQYF.